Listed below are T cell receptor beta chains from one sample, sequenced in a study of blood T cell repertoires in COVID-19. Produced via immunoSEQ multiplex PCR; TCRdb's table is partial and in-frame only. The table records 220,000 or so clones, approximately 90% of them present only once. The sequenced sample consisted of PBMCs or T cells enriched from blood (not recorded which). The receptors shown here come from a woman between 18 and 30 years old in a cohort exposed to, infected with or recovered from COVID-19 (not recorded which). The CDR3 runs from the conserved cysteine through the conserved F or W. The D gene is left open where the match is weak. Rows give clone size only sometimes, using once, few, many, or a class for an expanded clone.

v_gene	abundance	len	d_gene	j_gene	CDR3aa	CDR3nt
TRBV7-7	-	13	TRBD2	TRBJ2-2	CASSFREAGELFF	TGTGCTAGCAGCTTTCGGGAGGCCGGGGAGCTGTTTTTT
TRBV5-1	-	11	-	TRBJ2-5	CASSQQETQYF	TGCGCCAGCAGCCAACAAGAGACCCAGTACTTC
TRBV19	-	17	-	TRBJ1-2	CASSISLWGRGNYGYTF	TGTGCCAGTAGTATATCTCTCTGGGGCCGGGGGAACTATGGCTACACCTTC
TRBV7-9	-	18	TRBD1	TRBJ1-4	CASSERPGTDPTNEKLFF	TGTGCCAGCAGCGAACGGCCCGGGACAGATCCAACTAATGAAAAACTGTTTTTT
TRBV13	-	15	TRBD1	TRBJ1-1	CASSPGQGANTEAFF	TGTGCCAGCAGCCCAGGACAGGGGGCGAACACTGAAGCTTTCTTT
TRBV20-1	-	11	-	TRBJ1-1	CSAPGRTEAFF	TGCAGTGCTCCAGGGAGGACTGAAGCTTTCTTT
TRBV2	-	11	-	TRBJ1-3	CASSEWETIYF	TGTGCCAGCAGTGAATGGGAGACCATATATTTT
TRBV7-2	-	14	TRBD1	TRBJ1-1	CASSLDRGWTEAFF	TGTGCCAGCAGCCTAGACAGGGGGTGGACTGAAGCTTTCTTT
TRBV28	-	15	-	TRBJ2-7	CASSPVAGGGSEQYF	TGTGCCAGCAGCCCCGTCGCCGGGGGTGGTAGCGAGCAGTACTTC
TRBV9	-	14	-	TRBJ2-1	CASSGRDSYNEQFF	TGTGCCAGCAGCGGGAGAGACTCCTACAATGAGCAGTTCTTC
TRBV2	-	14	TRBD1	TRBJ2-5	CASRRGGLEETQYF	TGTGCCAGCAGAAGAGGGGGCCTGGAGGAGACCCAGTACTTC
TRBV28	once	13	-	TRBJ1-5	CASRKGVNQPQHF	TGTGCCAGCAGGAAAGGGGTCAATCAGCCCCAGCATTTT
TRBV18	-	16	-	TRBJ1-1	CASSPVRAGMNTEAFF	TGTGCCAGCTCACCCGTTAGAGCTGGTATGAACACTGAAGCTTTCTTT
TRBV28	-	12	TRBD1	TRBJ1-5	CASRTGFQPQHF	TGTGCCAGCAGGACAGGGTTTCAGCCCCAGCATTTT
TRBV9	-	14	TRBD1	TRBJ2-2	CASSVRQGSGELFF	TGTGCCAGCAGCGTAAGACAGGGGTCCGGGGAGCTGTTTTTT
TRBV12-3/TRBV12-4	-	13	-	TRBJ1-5	CASSLNRYEPQHF	TGTGCCAGCAGTTTGAACAGGTATGAGCCCCAGCATTTT
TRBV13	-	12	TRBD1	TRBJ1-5	CASSSRGQPQHF	TGTGCCAGCAGCTCCAGGGGGCAGCCCCAGCATTTT
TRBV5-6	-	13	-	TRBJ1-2	CASSFARGDGYTF	TGTGCCAGCAGCTTTGCCAGGGGCGATGGCTACACCTTC
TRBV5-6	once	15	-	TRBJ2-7	CASSPGQYLGYEQYF	TGTGCCAGCAGCCCTGGACAGTATCTAGGATACGAGCAGTACTTC
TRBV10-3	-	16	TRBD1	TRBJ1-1	CAISAGTGFSNTEAFF	TGTGCCATCAGCGCCGGGACAGGCTTCTCGAACACTGAAGCTTTCTTT
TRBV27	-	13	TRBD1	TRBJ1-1	CATMGQGNTEAFF	TGTGCCACCATGGGACAGGGAAACACTGAAGCTTTCTTT
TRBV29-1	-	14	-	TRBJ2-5	CSVEALRGGETQYF	TGCAGCGTTGAAGCTCTGCGGGGCGGGGAGACCCAGTACTTC
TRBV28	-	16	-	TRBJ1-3	CASSLRRGASGNTIYF	TGTGCCAGCAGTTTGAGACGGGGGGCCTCTGGAAACACCATATATTTT
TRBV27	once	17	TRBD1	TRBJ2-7	CASSSWTGADSAYEQYF	TGTGCCAGCAGTTCCTGGACAGGGGCCGATTCGGCCTACGAGCAGTACTTC
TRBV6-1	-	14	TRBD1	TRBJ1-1	CASSARQGRGEAFF	TGTGCCAGCAGCGCGAGACAGGGCAGGGGAGAAGCTTTCTTT
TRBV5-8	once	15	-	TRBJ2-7	CASSLSGDLSYEQYF	TGTGCCAGCAGCTTATCGGGGGATCTCTCCTACGAGCAGTACTTC
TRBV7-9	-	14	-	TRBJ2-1	CASSFSRGINEQFF	TGTGCCAGCAGCTTCTCCAGGGGCATCAATGAGCAGTTCTTC
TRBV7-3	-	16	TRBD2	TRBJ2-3	CASSPVAGGRTDTQYF	TGTGCCAGCAGCCCCGTAGCGGGGGGTAGGACAGATACGCAGTATTTT
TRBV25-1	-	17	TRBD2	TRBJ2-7	CASSDGKVAGVLNEQYF	TGTGCCAGCAGTGATGGGAAGGTAGCGGGAGTTCTCAACGAGCAGTACTTC
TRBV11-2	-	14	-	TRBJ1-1	CASSSDNLNTEAFF	TGTGCCAGCAGCTCGGACAATTTGAACACTGAAGCTTTCTTT
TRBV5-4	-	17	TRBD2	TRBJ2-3	CASSLMVGAGVTDTQYF	TGTGCCAGCAGCTTGATGGTTGGAGCGGGAGTTACAGATACGCAGTATTTT
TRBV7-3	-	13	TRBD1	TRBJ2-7	CASSSGTGYEQYF	TGTGCCAGCAGCTCCGGGACAGGGTACGAGCAGTACTTC
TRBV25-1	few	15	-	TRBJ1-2	CASSEWAGQVVGYTF	TGTGCCAGCAGTGAATGGGCGGGTCAAGTTGTCGGCTACACCTTC
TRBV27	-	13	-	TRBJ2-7	CASSLAVTYEQYF	TGTGCCAGCAGTTTAGCGGTGACCTACGAGCAGTACTTC
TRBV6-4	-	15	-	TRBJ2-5	CATHRAWGDQETQYF	TGTGCCACCCACCGTGCGTGGGGCGACCAAGAGACCCAGTACTTC
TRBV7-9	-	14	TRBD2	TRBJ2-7	CASSFSGARDEQYF	TGTGCCAGCAGCTTTAGCGGGGCCCGGGACGAGCAGTACTTC